The 20 T cell receptor beta chains given below trace back to one sample, sequenced in a study of naive and memory T cell subsets. Two oligonucleotides, mixed equimolar, formed the beta constant-region primer covering TRBC1 and TRBC2. Ligated cDNA was amplified by four rounds of PCR with nested alpha and beta constant-region primers and SP2. MiXCR, run by TCRdb on the UMI-ligation and nested PCR reads, gives a single entry per CDR3 protein. Here the sample spans just over 80,000 distinct CDR3 sequences, 9% to 9.5% being singletons. Sequences were obtained from naive CD8+ T cells from blood. The origin of the receptors is a human donor in good health.

The CDR3 is CASSEYDRDQETQYF. DNA of the CDR3: TGTGCCAGCAGTGAATACGACAGGGACCAAGAGACCCAGTACTTC. The chain employs TRBV12-3 or TRBV12-4 and TRBJ2-5; 7 bases fit TRBD1. Germline trimming cut 5 bases from V and 0 bases from J; bases unmatched to any gene: 6. CDR3 length: 15 residues.

This chain connects TRBV7-8 to TRBJ2-1; 10 positions agree with TRBD2. This CDR3 has 13 residues. V trimming: 5 bases; J trimming: 8 bases; junction bases outside the gene matches: 3. The germline V gene encodes CDR1 SGHVS and CDR2 FQNEAQ. The CDR3 spells CASSIGTSDEQFF. DNA of the CDR3: TGTGCCAGCAGCATCGGGACTAGCGATGAGCAGTTCTTC. The full variable domain, its missing parts supplied by reference TRBV7-8 and TRBJ2-1, is GAGVSQSPRYKVAKRGQDVALRCDPISGHVSLFWYQQALGQGPEFLTYFQNEAQLDKSGLPSDRFFAERPEGSVSTLKIQRTQQEDSAVYLCASSIGTSDEQFFGPGTRLTVL.

This clonotype was found a few times. The rearrangement joins TRBV9 to TRBJ2-7; D is perhaps TRBD2 (6 bases). Trimming removed 3 bases at V and 4 bases at J, with 11 bases between. This CDR3 has 13 residues. In germline, CDR1 is SGDLS, CDR2 YYNGEE. The CDR3 protein is CASSADGGYEQYF. CDR3 sequence (DNA): TGTGCCAGCAGCGCAGACGGGGGATACGAGCAGTACTTC.

The chain couples TRBV29-1 to TRBJ2-7, with 9 bases matching TRBD2. The CDR3 contains 14 residues. V lost 4 bases, J lost 3 bases, and 7 bases stayed unmatched. Per the germline V gene, CDR1 is SQVTM and CDR2 is ANQGSEA. CDR3 in amino acids: CSVGGGTSSYEQYF. The CDR3 nucleotides read TGCAGCGTTGGGGGGGGGACTAGCAGCTACGAGCAGTACTTC.

The chain links TRBV3-1 to TRBJ2-2; D perhaps matches TRBD1 (7 bases). This CDR3 comprises 15 residues. The germline V gene encodes CDR1 LGHDT and CDR2 YNNKEL (reference sequence). V was shortened by 4 bases and J by 4 bases, with 13 bases between the two germline ends. The CDR3: CASSRRQGLTGELFF. The CDR3 DNA follows: TGTGCCAGCAGCCGACGACAGGGACTCACCGGGGAGCTGTTTTTT.

This chain links TRBV12-5 with TRBJ1-4; no reliable D call. CDR1 is LGHNT and CDR2 is FRNRAP in the germline V gene. This CDR3 is 11 amino acids long. Trimming removed 1 base from V and 11 bases from J, with 5 bases in between. The CDR3 reads CASGLEEKLFF. The CDR3 DNA reads TGTGCTAGTGGTTTGGAGGAGAAACTGTTTTTT.

This clonotype has at least ten counts. The chain employs TRBV11-2 and TRBJ2-5; 9 bases match TRBD1. The length of the CDR3 is 14 residues. Germline CDR1 and CDR2: SGHAT and FQNNGV. The V segment lost 4 bases and the J segment 1 base; nucleotides outside the gene matches: 1. CDR3: CASSSGQGQETQYF. The CDR3 DNA reads as TGTGCCAGCAGCTCGGGACAGGGCCAAGAGACCCAGTACTTC.

The chain recombines TRBV12-3 or TRBV12-4 with TRBJ1-5, with no clear D. This CDR3 region has 13 residues. The germline V and J ends were trimmed by 6 bases and 6 bases, with 12 bases remaining between them. The CDR3 nucleotides are TGTGCCAGCAGCATAAACCTTCTTCAGCCCCAGCATTTT. It is translated as CASSINLLQPQHF.

This clonotype was recorded a few times. V is TRBV7-9 and J is TRBJ1-6; D may be TRBD1 (5 bases). Trimming removed 1 base from V and 8 bases from J, with 12 bases in between. CDR1 and CDR2 (germline): SEHNR, FQNEAQ (reference sequence). This CDR3 is built from 15 residues. The CDR3 DNA follows: TGTGCCAGCAGCTTAGGGCAGGGATCGGATTCACCCCTCCACTTT. Protein: CASSLGQGSDSPLHF.

A word on this clonotype: A read error may explain this, as a much larger clone is one base away. The CDR3: CASSVGGGTDEQYF. The DNA for the CDR3 is TGTGCCAGCAGCGTAGGGGGGGGAACCGACGAGCAGTACTTC. V and J are TRBV9 and TRBJ2-7; 7 nucleotides agree with TRBD2. Looked up from germline, CDR1 is SGDLS and CDR2 is YYNGEE. This CDR3 contains 14 residues. V gave up 0 bases and J gave up 5 bases; unmatched junction bases: 5.

This clonotype was observed at least ten times. The chain is built from TRBV9 and TRBJ2-4, with D perhaps matching TRBD1 (5 bases). Trimming pared 3 bases from V and 7 bases from J, leaving 17 bases between. Germline CDR1 is SGDLS and CDR2 is YYNGEE. The CDR3 is 15 residues long. This CDR3 is CASSGDGQGGNIQYF. The CDR3, as DNA: TGTGCCAGCAGCGGTGACGGGCAGGGTGGCAACATTCAGTACTTC.

CDR3 bases: TGTGCCAGCAGCCAGACAGCACCCACTGAAGCTTTCTTT. Its protein is CASSQTAPTEAFF. The chain couples TRBV13 to TRBJ1-1; TRBD1 is a possible D gene (5 bases). From germline, CDR1 is PRHDT and CDR2 FYEKMQ (reference sequence). This CDR3 has 13 amino acids. V was cut by 5 bases and J by 4 bases, with 11 bases left in between.

In the case of this clonotype: This may be a read error, as it is one base from a much larger clone. The CDR3 is CSALRGGQGSYNEQFF. DNA for the CDR3: TGCAGTGCTCTCCGCGGGGGACAGGGCAGCTACAATGAGCAGTTCTTC. The chain recombines TRBV20-1 with TRBJ2-1; 9 bases are a match to TRBD1. The V and J ends lost 5 bases and 3 bases, in that order; junction bases with no gene match: 11. This CDR3 contains 16 residues. From germline, CDR1 is DFQATT and CDR2 SNEGSKA (reference sequence).

Only a few counts were recorded for this clonotype. V usage is TRBV29-1 and J usage is TRBJ2-5; D is unresolved. Germline assignment: CDR1 SQVTM and CDR2 ANQGSEA. V lost 8 bases and J lost 7, with 17 bases in between. This CDR3 region has 12 residues. CDR3 nucleotides: TGCAGCCCCAATACCGAAAGAGGGACCCAGTACTTC. Translation gives CSPNTERGTQYF.

In its sample, this clonotype was seen many times. The rearrangement links TRBV19 to TRBJ2-1; D perhaps matches TRBD1 (7 bases). CDR3 size: 15 residues. The germline CDR1 and CDR2 sequences are LNHDA and SQIVND (reference sequence). V shed 3 bases and J shed 4 bases, with 13 bases lying between them. The CDR3 loop reads CASSIQGDSYNEQFF. The CDR3 DNA sequence: TGTGCCAGTAGTATTCAGGGGGACTCATACAATGAGCAGTTCTTC.

This clonotype has more than one count but fewer than ten. The genes are TRBV5-4 and TRBJ2-2; D uncertain. This CDR3 spans 15 amino acids. Between the trimmed V and J ends, which lost 4 bases and 0 bases, there was a span of 10 bases. Germline CDR1 is SGHNT and CDR2 is YYREEE (reference sequence). CDR3 loop: CASSPDEANTGELFF. For the CDR3, the DNA is TGTGCCAGCAGCCCGGACGAGGCGAACACCGGGGAGCTGTTTTTT.

This clonotype came up many times. The chain uses TRBV28 and TRBJ2-7; D remains ambiguous. This CDR3 has 15 amino acids. The germline gives CDR1 MDHEN, CDR2 SYDVKM. V lost 3 bases to trimming and J lost 0 bases, with 12 bases between them. The CDR3 here is CASSFARTTSYEQYF. CDR3 nucleotides: TGTGCCAGCAGTTTCGCACGGACCACCTCCTACGAGCAGTACTTC.

This clonotype was seen a few times. This chain joins TRBV3-1 and TRBJ1-5; D unresolved. The CDR3 runs 16 residues. V was clipped by 0 bases and J by 4 bases, with 13 bases between them. Germline V gene lookup returns CDR1 LGHDT and CDR2 YNNKEL (reference sequence). This CDR3 is CASSQDMNRRNQPQHF. The CDR3 DNA is TGTGCCAGCAGCCAAGATATGAACAGACGAAATCAGCCCCAGCATTTT.

This clonotype was counted many times. V and J are TRBV4-3 and TRBJ1-1; D may be TRBD1 (6 bases). Germline values: CDR1 LGHNA, CDR2 YSLEER. The V end was cut by 1 base, the J end by 4 bases, with 16 bases between. The CDR3 has 16 residues. The CDR3 is CASSQVGGGRGTEAFF. CDR3 nucleotide sequence: TGCGCCAGCAGCCAAGTCGGAGGGGGTAGGGGCACTGAAGCTTTCTTT.

This clonotype has at least ten counts. The gene calls are TRBV30 and TRBJ2-7, with TRBD2 as a possible D gene (5 bases). Trimming removed 4 bases from V and 3 bases from J, with 16 bases in between. Germline V CDR1 and CDR2: GTSNPN, SVGIG (reference sequence). The length of the CDR3 is 14 residues. The CDR3 reads CAWNYEGLFYEQYF. CDR3 in DNA: TGTGCCTGGAACTACGAAGGACTCTTCTACGAGCAGTACTTC.